The 32 T cell receptor beta chains presented below share a single source sample, sequenced in a study of blood T cells in healthy people across ages. A second PCR, run for roughly 7 to 11 cycles, used a sample-barcoded 5' primer plus a J-beta primer mix. TCRdb redid the calling of the 5' RACE reads with MiXCR, one entry per CDR3 protein. This table holds hundreds of thousands of distinct CDR3 sequences, around 46% found once. The sample taken for sequencing was blood. The receptors here all came from a man younger than 45 in good health.

This clonotype has just a few counts. V and J are TRBV12-3 or TRBV12-4 and TRBJ2-3; no reliable D call. Trimming removed 5 bases at V and 5 bases at J, with 11 bases between. This CDR3 has 13 residues. The CDR3 sequence: CASSVAVGDTQYF. The CDR3 DNA reads TGTGCCAGCAGTGTGGCTGTTGGAGATACGCAGTATTTT.

This chain connects TRBV12-3 or TRBV12-4 to TRBJ1-6; weak D call: TRBD1 (5 bases). This CDR3 is 13 amino acids long. Trimming removed 4 bases from V and 7 bases from J, with 8 bases in between. The CDR3 region is CASSSGENSPLHF. The CDR3 nucleotides read TGTGCCAGCAGTTCGGGGGAAAATTCACCCCTCCACTTT.

This chain uses TRBV27 with TRBJ1-5, with a possible D match to TRBD1 (5 bases). V was cut by 8 bases and J by 0 bases, with 23 bases left in between. Germline V gene lookup returns CDR1 MNHEY and CDR2 SMNVEV (reference sequence). The CDR3 has 18 amino acids. CDR3 DNA sequence: TGTGCCAGCGGCCAAGGCCAGGGAACGGCTTATAGCAATCAGCCCCAGCATTTT. Translated: CASGQGQGTAYSNQPQHF.

As for this clonotype: At one end the junction does not follow the germline gene, possibly because of a read error. The CDR3 spells CTSGTGTDTQYF. CDR3 in DNA: TGTACCAGCGGAACGGGCACAGATACGCAGTATTTT. The chain couples TRBV9 to TRBJ2-3, with D possibly being TRBD2 (5 bases). The CDR3 is 12 residues long. Germline V lookup: CDR1 SGDLS, CDR2 YYNGEE.

This chain links TRBV7-7 with TRBJ2-1, with TRBD1 matching 8 bases. Germline CDR1 and CDR2: SSHAT and FNYEAQ (reference sequence). V was pared by 5 bases and J by 15 bases, with 15 bases of the junction left unmatched. There are 14 residues in the CDR3. The CDR3 reads CASSLGAAETGVFF. The CDR3 nucleotides are TGTGCCAGCAGCCTAGGGGCGGCGGAGACAGGGGTGTTCTTC.

To note about this clonotype: A read error may explain this, as a much larger clone is one base away. The gene calls are TRBV5-1 and TRBJ1-1; perhaps TRBD1 as D (6 bases). The CDR3 has 15 amino acids. Germline CDR1 is SGHRS and CDR2 is YFSETQ. V was shortened by 4 bases and J by 1 base, with 14 bases between the two germline ends. The DNA for the CDR3 is TGCGCCAGCAGCCCGGGGGCAGTCACGAACACTGAAGCTTTCTTT. It encodes CASSPGAVTNTEAFF. Full variable domain (rest looked up from reference TRBV5-1 and TRBJ1-1): KAGVTQTPRYLIKTRGQQVTLSCSPISGHRSVSWYQQTPGQGLQFLFEYFSETQRNKGNFPGRFSGRQFSNSRSEMNVSTLELGDSALYLCASSPGAVTNTEAFFGQGTRLTVV.

This clonotype appeared once. V usage is TRBV5-5 and J usage is TRBJ2-3, with 10 bases that match TRBD2. The CDR3 spans 16 residues. Germline CDR1 reads SGHKS; CDR2 reads YYEKEE (reference sequence). V dropped 1 base and J dropped 2; count of bases not matched to a gene: 4. This CDR3 is CASSLSGGAITDTQYF. The CDR3 nucleotides are TGTGCCAGCAGCTTGAGCGGGGGGGCGATCACAGATACGCAGTATTTT. The variable domain in full, completed from reference TRBV5-5 and TRBJ2-3, reads DAGVTQSPTHLIKTRGQQVTLRCSPISGHKSVSWYQQVLGQGPQFIFQYYEKEERGRGNFPDRFSARQFPNYSSELNVNALLLGDSALYLCASSLSGGAITDTQYFGPGTRLTVL.

The chain employs TRBV29-1 and TRBJ2-5, with unresolved D. V was clipped by 3 bases and J by 1 base, with 15 bases between them. The germline CDR1 and CDR2 sequences are SQVTM and ANQGSEA. The CDR3 totals 15 residues. The CDR3 here is CSVEPGTPSQETQYF. CDR3 DNA sequence: TGCAGCGTTGAGCCCGGTACCCCCTCCCAAGAGACCCAGTACTTC.

This clonotype has ten or more counts. The chain recombines TRBV6-6 with TRBJ1-2; D is unresolved. In germline, CDR1 is MNHNY, CDR2 SVGAGI (reference sequence). CDR3 length: 13 residues. Deletions cut 6 bases from V and 7 bases from J, with 15 bases between. In nucleotides, the CDR3 is TGTGCCAGCAGGCCCACCTCGGGAGGTGGCTACACCTTC. This translates into CASRPTSGGGYTF.

In this sample, this clonotype turned up a few times. The junction does not match germline at one end; this may be a read error. J is TRBJ2-3 and V is TRBV3-1; 8 bases line up with TRBD2. The CDR3 loop spans 17 amino acids. Per the germline V gene, CDR1 is LGHDT and CDR2 is YNNKEL (reference sequence). The CDR3 protein is CASSQEERGPHTDTQYF. Here the CDR3 DNA reads TGTGCCAGCAGTCAAGAGGAGCGGGGGCCCCACACAGATACGCAGTATTTT.

There are many counts of this clonotype. V is TRBV9 and J is TRBJ2-3, with 9 bases that match TRBD1. V trimming: 0 bases; J trimming: 5 bases; junction bases outside the gene matches: 4. CDR1 and CDR2 (germline): SGDLS, YYNGEE. The CDR3 runs to 15 residues. The CDR3 reads CASSVGDRVVDTQYF. The CDR3 nucleotides read TGTGCCAGCAGCGTAGGGGACAGGGTAGTAGATACGCAGTATTTT.

The chain carries TRBV5-1 and TRBJ2-1; 7 bases are a match to TRBD1. The germline CDR1 and CDR2 sequences are SGHRS and YFSETQ. J was trimmed by 6 bases and V by 7 bases; bases with no gene match: 16. The CDR3 extends over 16 amino acids. CDR3 bases: TGCGCCAGCCACCCTGGGACAGATTTAATCCCCAATGAGCAGTTCTTC. Its protein is CASHPGTDLIPNEQFF.

The gene calls are TRBV7-9 and TRBJ1-4; D not resolved. Germline CDR1 is SEHNR and CDR2 is FQNEAQ (reference sequence). V was clipped by 1 base and J by 13 bases, with 19 bases between them. This CDR3 has 15 amino acids. The CDR3 loop reads CASSLEGLTASVLFF. The CDR3 nucleotides are TGTGCCAGCAGCTTAGAAGGACTCACCGCTTCCGTACTGTTTTTT.

This chain's CDR3 is CASSLGPSEGETQYF. The CDR3 DNA sequence: TGTGCCAGCAGCTTAGGACCATCCGAGGGGGAGACCCAGTACTTC. This chain uses TRBV3-1 with TRBJ2-5, with D tentatively TRBD1 or TRBD2 (5 bases each). Between the trimmed V and J ends, which lost 5 bases and 5 bases, there was a span of 18 bases. This CDR3 has 15 amino acids. Looked up from germline, CDR1 is LGHDT and CDR2 is YNNKEL (reference sequence).

The chain carries TRBV18 and TRBJ1-2; D gene ambiguous. Germline CDR1 KGHSH, CDR2 LQKENI. There are 14 residues in the CDR3. Deletions cut 4 bases from V and 2 bases from J, with 11 bases between. For the CDR3, the DNA is TGTGCCAGCTCACGCGGGTCGTTAAACTATGGCTACACCTTC. Translating it yields CASSRGSLNYGYTF.

The V and J genes are TRBV7-9 and TRBJ2-7; tentatively, D is TRBD1 (6 bases). Trimming shortened V by 5 bases and J by 0 bases, and 14 bases separated the two germline ends. CDR1 SEHNR and CDR2 FQNEAQ come from the germline V gene (reference sequence). The CDR3 is made up of 15 amino acids. The CDR3 reads CASSIHRDTSYEQYF. CDR3 DNA: TGTGCCAGCAGCATTCACAGGGATACCTCCTACGAGCAGTACTTC.

This sequence joins TRBV7-9 and TRBJ2-6; TRBD1 might be the D (5 bases). Germline assignment: CDR1 SEHNR and CDR2 FQNEAQ (reference sequence). The V end lost 7 bases, the J end lost 3 bases, and 19 bases lay between the germline ends. CDR3 size: 17 residues. CDR3 amino acids: CASILVQGRIGANVLTF. DNA of the CDR3: TGTGCCAGCATCCTGGTTCAGGGAAGGATTGGGGCCAACGTCCTGACTTTC.

V is TRBV5-4 and J is TRBJ2-5; 9 positions agree with TRBD1. This CDR3 region has 14 residues. Germline lookup yields CDR1 SGHNT and CDR2 YYREEE (reference sequence). The trim removed 6 bases at V and 4 bases at J, leaving 7 bases unmatched. The CDR3 reads CASTLQGAVETQYF. The CDR3 DNA follows: TGTGCCAGCACCCTACAGGGGGCTGTAGAGACCCAGTACTTC.

The chain has TRBV5-1 and TRBJ1-2; 8 bases fit TRBD1. Trimming removed 0 bases from V and 4 bases from J; junction bases left unmatched: 8. CDR3 length: 16 amino acids. CDR1 and CDR2 from the germline V gene are SGHRS and YFSETQ. For the CDR3, the DNA is TGCGCCAGCAGCTTGGAGCCAGGGGGCGATTTCTATGGCTACACCTTC. It codes for CASSLEPGGDFYGYTF.

In its sample, this clonotype was seen a few times. The CDR3 region has the DNA TGTGCCAGCAGCCTCCAAGGACCCAACACAGGAGAGCAGTTCTTC. Its translation is CASSLQGPNTGEQFF. The chain carries TRBV11-2 and TRBJ2-1; the D gene is possibly TRBD1 (5 bases). The V gene's germline CDR1 is SGHAT and CDR2 FQNNGV. The CDR3 is made up of 15 amino acids. The V end was cut by 5 bases, the J end by 10 bases, with 21 bases between.

The chain carries TRBV4-1 and TRBJ2-1; the match to TRBD2 covers 10 bases. With V trimmed by 1 base and J by 10 bases, 10 bases remained unmatched. There are 16 residues in the CDR3. Germline CDR1 and CDR2: MGHRA and YSYEKL. This chain's CDR3 is CASSQATAGGPREQFF. The DNA for the CDR3 is TGCGCCAGCAGCCAAGCTACAGCGGGGGGGCCCAGAGAGCAGTTCTTC.

V gene TRBV9 combines with J gene TRBJ2-7; D is unresolved. The CDR3 has 15 residues. Per germline, CDR1 SGDLS and CDR2 YYNGEE. Trimming cost V 0 bases and J 0 bases, with 10 bases left between them. Here the CDR3 DNA reads TGTGCCAGCAGCGTAGGTGATAGCAGCTCCTACGAGCAGTACTTC. Residues: CASSVGDSSSYEQYF.

This clonotype was counted only a few times. The V call is TRBV29-1, the J call TRBJ2-1; a weak D match, TRBD2 (6 bases). This CDR3 comprises 14 residues. Germline V gene data show CDR1 as SQVTM and CDR2 as ANQGSEA. Trimming pared 4 bases from V and 5 bases from J, leaving 15 bases between. The CDR3 spells CSVARGTLDNEQFF. The CDR3 coding sequence is TGCAGCGTTGCACGGGGGACCCTAGACAATGAGCAGTTCTTC.

This clonotype is a singleton in its sample. This sequence joins TRBV3-1 and TRBJ1-4; D ambiguous. Deletions cut 0 bases from V and 6 bases from J, with 5 bases between. The CDR3 consists of 13 residues. Germline V gene lookup returns CDR1 LGHDT and CDR2 YNNKEL (reference sequence). The CDR3 bases are TGTGCCAGCAGCCAAGACAGATATGAAAAACTGTTTTTT. It encodes CASSQDRYEKLFF.

The CDR3 here is CSASEPSSYEQYF. The CDR3, as DNA: TGCAGCGCCTCGGAGCCCAGCTCCTACGAGCAGTACTTC. J is TRBJ2-7 and V is TRBV29-1; D is undetermined. Germline V gives CDR1 SQVTM, CDR2 ANQGSEA. Trimming left V 7 bases short and J 0 bases short, with 13 bases between. CDR3 length: 13 amino acids.

The V gene is TRBV5-8, the J gene TRBJ1-1, with D possibly TRBD1 on 6 matching bases. The V end was cut by 3 bases, the J end by 3 bases, with 21 bases between. Germline V CDR1 and CDR2: SGHTS, YDEGEE. This CDR3 is 17 amino acids long. The CDR3: CASSSRTPNRVYTEAFF. The CDR3 DNA reads as TGTGCCAGCAGCTCCCGAACGCCAAACAGGGTATACACTGAAGCTTTCTTT. Filled out from reference TRBV5-8 and TRBJ1-1, the complete variable domain reads EAGVTQSPTHLIKTRGQQATLRCSPISGHTSVYWYQQALGLGLQFLLWYDEGEERNRGNFPPRFSGRQFPNYSSELNVNALELEDSALYLCASSSRTPNRVYTEAFFGQGTRLTVV.

The rearrangement uses TRBV3-1 and TRBJ2-7; D perhaps matches TRBD2 (5 bases). The CDR3 extends over 15 amino acids. V was pared by 4 bases and J by 5 bases, with 18 bases between. CDR1 and CDR2 (germline): LGHDT, YNNKEL (reference sequence). The CDR3 loop reads CASSPPGLPPDEQYF. The CDR3 nucleotides read TGTGCCAGCAGCCCCCCAGGACTTCCTCCTGACGAGCAGTACTTC.

The V gene is TRBV4-1, the J gene TRBJ2-2, with TRBD2 matching 7 bases. Germline V gene data show CDR1 as MGHRA and CDR2 as YSYEKL. The CDR3 runs 15 residues. V trimming: 4 bases; J trimming: 5 bases; junction bases outside the gene matches: 7. CDR3 sequence (DNA): TGCGCCAGCAGCCCTATCGGCGGGGGAACCGGGGAGCTGTTTTTT. This sequence encodes CASSPIGGGTGELFF.

Concerning this clonotype: Since no conserved phenylalanine or tryptophan closes the CDR3, a read error is the likely cause. V is TRBV25-1 and J is TRBJ2-7; no definite D call. The CDR3 runs 15 residues. Germline loops: CDR1 MGHDK, CDR2 SYGVNS. V was trimmed by 3 bases and J by 3 bases, leaving 15 bases between them. CDR3 nucleotides: TGTGCCAGCAGTGACCTCTCCGGGTACAGCTACGAGCAGTACATC. Its translation: CASSDLSGYSYEQYI.

In the case of this clonotype: This sequence may be a read error, since a much larger clone differs from it by one base. The genes are TRBV21-1 and TRBJ2-3; TRBD2, as called in the table, went unchecked against the DNA. TRBV21-1 has pseudogene status. The CDR3 sequence is 15 residues long. CDR3 nucleotides: TGTGCCAGCAGCAAAGGACTAGCGGTTTATCATGCGCAGTATTTT. Its protein is CASSKGLAVYHAQYF.

The V gene is TRBV3-1, the J gene TRBJ2-1, with TRBD2 matching 7 bases. Trimming cost V 0 bases and J 0 bases; bases outside gene matches: 2. Germline lookup yields CDR1 LGHDT and CDR2 YNNKEL (reference sequence). The CDR3 sequence is 16 residues long. DNA for the CDR3: TGTGCCAGCAGCCAAGACCTAGCGGTCTCCTACAATGAGCAGTTCTTC. As protein: CASSQDLAVSYNEQFF.

The chain is built from TRBV7-2 and TRBJ2-5; weak D call: TRBD2 (5 bases). V dropped 4 bases and J dropped 1 base, with 22 bases sitting between them. The CDR3 is 18 amino acids. CDR1 and CDR2 from the germline V gene are SGHTA and FQGNSA. CDR3 nucleotides: TGTGCCAGCAGCTCCTCGGGGAGCTACAGAAAAGTCCAAGAGACCCAGTACTTC. Translating it yields CASSSSGSYRKVQETQYF.